These T cell receptor beta chains were read from a single sample in a study of T cell responses to AZD1222 COVID-19 vaccine. Sequencing was performed with immunoSEQ multiplex PCR; in TCRdb, only in-frame clones are kept and a portion is missing. This sample has around 100,000 clones, with around 90% found just once. This sample comprised peripheral blood, obtained on day 0 of AZD1222 vaccination. The source of these receptors is an adult in good health. Both conserved end residues are part of each CDR3. D genes are given only for firm matches. Clone size is given for some rows only: seen once, a few or many times, or a class if the clone is expanded.

.	TRBV4-3	TRBJ1-1	TRBD1	TGCGCCAGCCTGGGCAGGGGGCGGGTGAACACTGAAGCTTTCTTT	CASLGRGRVNTEAFF
.	TRBV9	TRBJ2-7	.	TGTGCCAGCAGCCCTACGGTGGGGGGCGAGCAGTACTTC	CASSPTVGGEQYF
once	TRBV5-6	TRBJ2-7	TRBD1	TGTGCCAGCAGCTTGGCCGGTCAGGGGGACGAGCAGTACTTC	CASSLAGQGDEQYF
once	TRBV5-4	TRBJ2-2	TRBD2	TGTGCCAGCAGCTTGGAAGGTAGCGGGGACATCACCGGGGAGCTGTTTTTT	CASSLEGSGDITGELFF
.	TRBV2	TRBJ2-5	TRBD1	TGTGCCAGCAGCCCTGACAGGGCGCAGTACTTC	CASSPDRAQYF
.	TRBV4-2	TRBJ2-1	.	TGTGCCAGCAGCCAAGAGGACTCGAGGCCCTACAATGAGCAGTTCTTC	CASSQEDSRPYNEQFF
.	TRBV21-1	TRBJ2-2	.	TGTGCCAGCAGCAAGGGTTTCAGGGGCTGGACCGGGGAGCTGTTTTTT	CASSKGFRGWTGELFF
.	TRBV7-6	TRBJ2-1	TRBD2	TGTGCCAGCAGCTTAGCTAGCGGGGGCTACAATGAGCAGTTCTTC	CASSLASGGYNEQFF
.	TRBV19	TRBJ1-6	.	TGTGCCAGTACCGCTGGTACCTATAATTCACCCCTCCACTTT	CASTAGTYNSPLHF
.	TRBV18	TRBJ1-4	.	TGTGCCAGCTCCGAACGTGGGGGGCCTGGAACTAATGAAAAACTGTTTTTT	CASSERGGPGTNEKLFF
.	TRBV30	TRBJ1-5	.	TGTGCCTGGGGACTGGCGGGAGAAAAATTGCCCCAGCATTTT	CAWGLAGEKLPQHF
once	TRBV5-1	TRBJ2-7	.	TGCGCCAGCAGCTTGGCCATTGGGGCAGGATCCTACGAGCAGTACTTC	CASSLAIGAGSYEQYF
.	TRBV24-1	TRBJ2-5	TRBD1	TGTGCCACCAGTGGCGGACAGGGGACCAAAGAGACCCAGTACTTC	CATSGGQGTKETQYF
.	TRBV5-5	TRBJ2-3	.	TGTGCCAGCAGCTGGGGTTCCACTGCTCGCACAGATACGCAGTATTTT	CASSWGSTARTDTQYF
.	TRBV7-7	TRBJ2-5	.	TGTGCCAGCAGCTCTACCAGCCAAGAGACCCAGTACTTC	CASSSTSQETQYF